The clone carrying this T cell receptor (beta chain) was observed at least ten times. The antigen is undetermined. 5'RACE template switching generated TCR cDNA, adding a universal primer site and UMIs. From the 5' RACE reads, TCRdb called clonotypes with MiXCR, one entry per CDR3 protein. Of around 610,000 distinct CDR3 sequences in the sample, roughly 13% were seen once. Trimming took 0 bases from V and 1 from J, leaving 18 bases between them. CDR3 size: 19 residues. Germline assignment: CDR1 MNHEY and CDR2 SVGAGI. This sample stems from a study of T cells after yellow fever vaccination. Notes on the study in general: Though it reached lower strength, the secondary response hit its peak faster, day 5 versus 15.

The chain is built from TRBV6-5 and TRBJ2-2; possible D gene TRBD2, 5 bases. The specimen comprised PBMCs, sampled on the day of the yellow fever booster vaccination. The source of this sequence is a man younger than 40 who received the YFV17D yellow fever vaccine. The CDR3: CASSYSRMVGERNTGELFF. DNA for the CDR3: TGTGCCAGCAGTTACTCCCGTATGGTTGGGGAGCGGAACACCGGGGAGCTGTTTTTT.